Included here is one T cell receptor beta chain sequence, with context. These data are taken from a study of blood T cell repertoires in COVID-19. Profiling relied on immunoSEQ multiplex PCR, and the TCRdb table lists in-frame clones only, not all of them. The sample yields hundreds of thousands of clones, about nine tenths seen once. Germline lookup yields CDR1 SGHTA and CDR2 FQGNSA. Germline trimming cut 5 bases from V and 4 bases from J; bases unmatched to any gene: 3. CDR3 length: 15 residues. Source material: PBMCs or T cells enriched from blood (not recorded which). The sequence was collected from a woman between 50 and 59 years old in a cohort exposed to, infected with or recovered from COVID-19 (not recorded which). The J gene is TRBJ2-1, the V gene TRBV7-2, with 12 bases that match TRBD2. CDR3 in amino acids: CASSHTSGGYNEQFF. The DNA for the CDR3 is TGTGCCAGCAGCCATACTAGCGGGGGGTACAATGAGCAGTTCTTC.